This TCR beta chain was identified in a study of T cells in localized non-small cell lung cancer. Study outcomes and limitations: Uninvolved neighboring lung showed the greatest T cell clonality, exceeding tumor. Heterogeneity within the tumor remains possible, as just one region underwent sequencing. A median of about 50 clones ranked among the top 100 in tumor appeared in adjacent lung.

Using immunoSEQ multiplex PCR, the repertoire was profiled, and TCRdb retains in-frame clones only, with some absent. Among roughly 34,000 clones listed, around 90% were seen once. On this clone itself: Its target is unknown.

This sequence was found in a man aged 40-75 years with stage III lung adenocarcinoma. The source was peripheral blood mononuclear cells, collected before any cancer treatment.

The DNA for the CDR3 is TGTGCCAGCTCACCAGCGGCAAGGAACACTGAAGCTTTCTTT. Its translation: CASSPAARNTEAFF. The rearrangement links TRBV18 to TRBJ1-1; no reliable D call. The V end was cut by 2 bases, the J end by 1 base, with 8 bases between. CDR1 KGHSH and CDR2 LQKENI come from the germline V gene. The CDR3 consists of 14 residues.